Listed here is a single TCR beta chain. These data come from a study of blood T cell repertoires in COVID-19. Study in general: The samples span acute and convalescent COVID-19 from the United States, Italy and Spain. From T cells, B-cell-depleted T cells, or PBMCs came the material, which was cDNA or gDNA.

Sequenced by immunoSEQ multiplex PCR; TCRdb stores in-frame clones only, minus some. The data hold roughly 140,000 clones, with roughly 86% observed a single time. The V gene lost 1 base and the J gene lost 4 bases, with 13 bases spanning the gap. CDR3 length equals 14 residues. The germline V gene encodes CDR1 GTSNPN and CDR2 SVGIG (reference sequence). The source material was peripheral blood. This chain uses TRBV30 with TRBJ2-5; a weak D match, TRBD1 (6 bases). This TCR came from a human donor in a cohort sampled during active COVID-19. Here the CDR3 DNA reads TGTGCCTGGAGTGACAGGGTCGGTGGAGAGACCCAGTACTTC. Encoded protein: CAWSDRVGGETQYF.